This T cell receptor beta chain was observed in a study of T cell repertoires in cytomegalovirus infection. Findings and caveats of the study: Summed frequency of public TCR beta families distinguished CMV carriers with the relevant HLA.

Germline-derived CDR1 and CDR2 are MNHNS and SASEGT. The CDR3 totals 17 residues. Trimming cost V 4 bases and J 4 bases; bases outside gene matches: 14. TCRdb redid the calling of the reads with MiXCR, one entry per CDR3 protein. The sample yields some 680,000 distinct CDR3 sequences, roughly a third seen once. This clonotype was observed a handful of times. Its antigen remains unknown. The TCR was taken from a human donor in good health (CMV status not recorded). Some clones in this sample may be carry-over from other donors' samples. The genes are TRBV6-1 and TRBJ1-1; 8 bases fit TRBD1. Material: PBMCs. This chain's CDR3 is CASSGTQGARRGTEAFF. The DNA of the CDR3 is TGTGCCAGCAGTGGGACCCAGGGGGCGCGTCGCGGCACTGAAGCTTTCTTT.